This T cell receptor beta chain was captured in a study of T cell changes during pregnancy in multiple sclerosis. This clone was seen only once. Assay used: immunoSEQ multiplex PCR; TCRdb lists only in-frame clones, some missing. The sample has 55,000 to 70,000 clones, 90% seen once. Trimming stripped 0 bases from V and 3 bases from J, with 11 bases between. The CDR3 length is 15 residues. Germline assignment: CDR1 SGDLS and CDR2 YYNGEE. This chain uses TRBV9 with TRBJ2-3; a weak D match, TRBD2 (6 bases). This specimen consisted of peripheral blood, obtained in the first trimester of pregnancy. The TCR was taken from a female donor in good health, enrolled as a control in a pregnancy study. This CDR3 is CASSVVGGRTDTQYF. CDR3 coding DNA: TGTGCCAGCAGCGTAGTGGGGGGTAGAACAGATACGCAGTATTTT.